This T cell receptor (beta chain) was retrieved from a study of beta chain features in type 1 diabetes. Study observations and caveats: Compared with healthy donors, patients appeared to share more similar naive, central memory and regulatory TCRB repertoires.

CD4+ naive, central memory, regulatory and stem cell-like memory subsets were isolated by sorting on CD45RO/CCR7/CD25/CD127/CD95/CD27. V dropped 1 base and J dropped 10 bases, with 11 bases sitting between them. From germline, CDR1 is SGHNT and CDR2 YENEEA. The CDR3 has 13 residues. A word on this clone: No antigen is known for it.

Isolated RNA was reverse transcribed in full, so expressed TCRB transcripts were sequenced. Profiling relied on immunoSEQ multiplex PCR, and the TCRdb table lists in-frame clones only, not all of them. The table lists around 300,000 clones, 14% of them singletons, with more than 6.5% in the top ten. The specimen sequenced was central memory CD4+ T cells from blood. The rearrangement joins TRBV11-3 to TRBJ2-1, with D unclear. The source is a young man in good health. The CDR3 protein is CASSLGPSDEQFF. The CDR3 DNA is TGTGCCAGCAGCTTAGGCCCCAGTGACGAGCAGTTCTTC.